This T cell receptor beta chain appears in the sequencing data of a study of beta chain features in type 1 diabetes. Study results and caveats: Patients and controls would be equally affected if PCR favored shorter templates. Type 1 diabetes patients had TCRB CDR3s that were shorter (moderately but significantly so) in all four CD4+ subsets.

Per germline, CDR1 SGHVS and CDR2 FQNEAQ. Trimming cost V 2 bases and J 5 bases, with 19 bases left between them. The CDR3 extends over 17 amino acids. The collection from each donor was one heparinised blood draw averaging about 116 mL. This clone was recorded a few times. What it binds is unknown. The investigators reverse transcribed all of the isolated RNA, so they sequenced expressed TCRB transcripts. An average of roughly 4 million reads was obtained for naive, central memory and regulatory T cell samples. The table came from immunoSEQ multiplex PCR; TCRdb's copy has only in-frame clones and leaves some out. Among 200,000 to 250,000 clones, around 9.6% were seen once, and the ten largest hold about 0.037%.

This TCR came from a woman aged 18 to 35 in good health. The rearrangement links TRBV7-8 to TRBJ1-5; D is ambiguous. The sample was naive CD4+ T cells from blood. This CDR3 reads CASSLLSRRGLDQPQHF. The DNA for the CDR3 is TGTGCCAGCAGCTTATTGTCCCGGCGGGGTCTGGATCAGCCCCAGCATTTT.